This entry concerns a single T cell receptor beta chain. The antigen remains undetermined. These data come from a study of STAT5B mutations in CD4+ large granular lymphocyte leukemia. The study's findings and limits: 8/27 top patient clones versus 2/35 control clones were TRBV06-family.

TCRdb's table, derived via immunoSEQ multiplex PCR, lists solely in-frame clones and lacks some. The profile shows some 38,000 clones, around 72% of them singletons. This CDR3 comprises 11 residues. Sequencing was carried out using CD4+ T cells from blood buffy coats. The TCR was taken from a human donor in good health. The rearrangement links TRBV21-1 to TRBJ2-7; TRBD2 reflects the table's D call only, with no check against the DNA. TRBV21-1 is a pseudogene segment. The CDR3 spells CASEAFYEQYF. DNA of the CDR3: TGTGCCAGCGAAGCCTTCTACGAGCAGTACTTC.